This T cell receptor beta chain was documented in a study of cytomegalovirus exposure and HLA in healthy donors. The study's findings and limits: There were some V segments, including TRBV6-2 and TRBV6-3, excluded as indistinguishable. Listed as cytomegalovirus-associated were roughly 180 TCR beta chains. A later analysis, which compared TCR beta chains of equal frequency, found the HLA-associated ones more clonally expanded. Several of the most significant clusters appeared, in a later analysis, to be linked to common viral pathogens.

In the case of this clone: As yet, its antigen is unknown.

A multiplex PCR was run with 60 Vbeta primers and 13 Jbeta primers. Clones were read by immunoSEQ multiplex PCR, and TCRdb kept only the in-frame ones, dropping some. The sample lists more than 100,000 clones, 73% seen once, with approximately 3.8% in the top ten. CDR3 size: 16 residues. In germline, CDR1 is SGHNT, CDR2 YENEEA. The ends were cut back, 1 base at V and 2 bases at J, with 13 bases in the middle. The TCR was taken from a woman aged 40-49 years in good health and CMV-seronegative. The specimen sequenced was PBMCs. The chain links TRBV11-3 to TRBJ2-3; D remains ambiguous. In DNA, the CDR3 is TGTGCCAGCAGCTTAGGGGCTACCTCAGACACAGATACGCAGTATTTT. Its translation: CASSLGATSDTDTQYF.